Sequencing of this T cell receptor beta chain was carried out in a study of blood T cell repertoires in COVID-19. Study as a whole: Specimens from acute and convalescent COVID-19 originated in the United States, Italy and Spain. PBMCs, B-cell-depleted T cells, or T cells provided the cDNA or gDNA that made up the material.

The participants were between roughly 18 and 89 years old and came from 24 US areas. Participant-given clinical history determined each cohort assignment. The repertoire was sequenced with immunoSEQ multiplex PCR; TCRdb's copy has only in-frame clones and lacks some. The sample holds some 460,000 clones, 87% seen once. This clonotype was sampled from a woman between 18 and 30 years old with acute COVID-19. Sequencing used PBMCs or T cells enriched from blood (not recorded which).

CDR3 in amino acids: CASSNRTGPSFF. CDR3 sequence (DNA): TGCGCCAGCAGCAACCGGACAGGGCCTTCTTTCTTT. This rearrangement joins TRBV10-1 to TRBJ1-1, with 8 bases identical to TRBD1. The J segment lost 12 bases and the V segment lost 6 bases, leaving 9 bases of the junction unmatched. CDR1 and CDR2 from the germline V gene are WNHNN and SYGVQD (reference sequence). The CDR3 runs 12 residues.